Listed here is a single TCR beta chain. V lost 3 bases and J lost 2; bases outside the gene matches: 3. The CDR3 sequence is 14 residues long. Germline V gives CDR1 SGHRS, CDR2 YFSETQ. The sample originates from a study of blood T cell repertoires in COVID-19. Study at large: T cells, B-cell-depleted T cells, or PBMCs provided the cDNA or gDNA that served as material.

Enrolment of Seattle patients took place during active infection, and they were followed longitudinally. The repertoire was sequenced with immunoSEQ multiplex PCR; TCRdb's copy has only in-frame clones and lacks some. Among 120,000 or so clones listed, roughly 89% were seen once. V usage is TRBV5-1 and J usage is TRBJ2-7; 9 bases fit TRBD1. The receptor was isolated from a woman aged 55-69 years with COVID-19, enrolled during active disease. Sequencing was done on a sample of peripheral blood. This CDR3 is CASSYRDRAYEQYF. CDR3 bases: TGCGCCAGCAGCTACCGGGACAGGGCCTACGAGCAGTACTTC. Complete variable domain (other parts from reference TRBV5-1 and TRBJ2-7): KAGVTQTPRYLIKTRGQQVTLSCSPISGHRSVSWYQQTPGQGLQFLFEYFSETQRNKGNFPGRFSGRQFSNSRSEMNVSTLELGDSALYLCASSYRDRAYEQYFGPGTRLTVT.